This TCR beta chain was observed in a study of blood T cell repertoires in COVID-19 (dated by TCRdb to the early 2020s). Describing the broader study: The collaborator samples originated in the United States, Italy and Spain and spanned the acute and convalescent phases of COVID-19. The material from the prospective study consisted of cDNA or gDNA derived from T cells, B-cell-depleted T cells, or PBMCs. The dataset comprised deeply sampled blood TCRbeta repertoires from subjects exposed to, actively infected with, or recovered from COVID-19. The repertoires were released in a freely available public database intended as a resource for research on the immune response to SARS-CoV-2. The samples were drawn from the first 160 participants of the ongoing ImmuneRACE study and from 1,200 or so subjects provided by 6 global collaborators. A de-identified subject ID, COVID-19 status, age in years and sex were almost always included in the sample metadata. HLA class I and class II types, where available, came from metadata supplied by the sample provider rather than from assay-based typing.

Enrolling through a virtual design, the prospective study's participants ranged in age from roughly 18 to 89 years and lived across roughly 23 United States geographic areas. In the prospective study, cohorts were assigned on the basis of participant-reported clinical history obtained from a screening survey and a study questionnaire. Each participant in the prospective study had whole blood, serum and a nasopharyngeal or oropharyngeal swab collected by mobile phlebotomists. Over an approximately 2-month period, participants in the prospective study had the option of providing additional blood draws and questionnaires. Before DNA extraction, blood samples from the prospective study were shipped at room temperature or frozen. TCRbeta CDR3 regions were amplified from genomic DNA by means of the immunoSEQ Assay, a bias-controlled multiplex PCR. The authors' analysis ran thus. Within the assay, amplification of reference gene primers was used to estimate how many nucleated cells each sample contained. To quantify the absolute abundance of each unique TCRbeta CDR3 rearrangement, sequence reads were collapsed and filtered. For each sample, productive Simpson clonality was calculated as the square root of Simpson's diversity index over productive rearrangements. TCRdb took this table from immuneACCESS and kept in-frame rearrangements with V and J called. Such tables lack part of the clones; where checked against another copy, unresolved V genes explain under half of the gap, and the rest is unexplained. V, J and clone size reflect that table, while D and trimming were determined from the DNA. For this sample there are 250,000 to 350,000 clones; around 90% appear just once. The ten biggest clones cover over 3.5% of the sample.

The study at large found these results: The quantity of clinical and demographic metadata differed by source and by participant and was supplied without curation.

On this clone itself: Its antigen is still unknown. One base away there is no much larger clone; base qualities are not given.

The CDR3, from cysteine to phenylalanine, totals 17 residues. Solely the CDR3 DNA is kept, with 51 bases framed from the first base. Trimming removed 3 bases from V and 5 bases from J; the gene matches leave 7 bases unexplained. Based on the germline V gene (reference sequence), the CDR1 and CDR2 sequences are LNHNV and YYDKDF. The clonotype was recovered from a young woman with acute COVID-19. The rearranged segments are TRBV15 and TRBJ2-2; 12 bases in the junction line up with TRBD1. The sample taken for sequencing was PBMCs or T cells enriched from blood (not recorded which). The DNA sequence is as follows: TGTGCCACCAGCAGTCCCGGGACAGGGGGCTATACCGGGGAGCTGTTTTTT. Its coded protein is CATSSPGTGGYTGELFF.